This T cell receptor (beta chain) derives from a study of blood T cell repertoires in COVID-19 (dated by TCRdb to 2019 to 2021). The study in broad terms: Samples covering the acute and convalescent phases of COVID-19 were provided by collaborators in the United States, Italy and Spain. Nearly every sample came with metadata listing a de-identified subject ID, COVID-19 status, age in years and sex. The repertoires were released in a freely available public database meant as a resource for research on the immune response to SARS-CoV-2. Samples were obtained from the ongoing ImmuneRACE study (first 160 participants) and from roughly 1,300 subjects provided by 6 global collaborators. The dataset comprised deeply sampled blood TCRbeta repertoires from subjects exposed to, actively infected with, or recovered from COVID-19. The prospective study material was composed of cDNA or gDNA derived from T cells, B-cell-depleted T cells, or PBMCs. Where available, HLA class I and class II types were obtained from metadata supplied by the sample provider rather than from assay-based typing.

What the research found in general, with its limitations: How much clinical and demographic metadata was included differed by source and by participant, and the metadata was provided uncurated.

One collaborating source in Seattle enrolled patients during active infection and followed them longitudinally through the course of disease. Whole blood was collected in K2EDTA tubes by collaborating institutions according to the institutions' own protocols. For TCRbeta analysis, collaborators shipped samples as frozen whole blood, isolated PBMCs, or DNA extracted from either of those sample types. TCRbeta CDR3 regions were amplified from genomic DNA using the immunoSEQ Assay, a bias-controlled multiplex PCR. The published analysis was carried out like this. The number of nucleated cells in each sample was estimated from the amplification of reference gene primers within the assay. To quantify the absolute abundance of each unique TCRbeta CDR3 rearrangement, sequence reads were collapsed and filtered. Productive Simpson clonality was computed per sample as the square root of Simpson's diversity index over productive rearrangements. TCRdb re-hosts the immuneACCESS table, in-frame sequences only. Its copies lack some clones; in the studies checked, an unresolved V gene accounts for under half of them, and the cause for the rest is not known. V, J and clone size derive from that table, while D and trimming were established from the DNA sequence. The sample includes approximately 350,000 clones, with about 90% observed a single time. Jointly, the top ten make up 6% to 8.5% of the sample.

This clone is a singleton in its sample. No cognate antigen has been identified for it. One base away there is no much larger clone; base qualities are not given. The specimen was peripheral blood. This TCR derives from a woman in her seventies with COVID-19, enrolled during active disease.

The CDR3 reads as follows: CASRIGARGEKLFF. At the DNA level, the sequence is TGTGCCAGCAGGATTGGGGCGCGAGGTGAAAAACTGTTTTTT. Rearrangement joined TRBV6-5 to TRBJ1-4; TRBD1 could be the D gene, as 5 bases match. From its cysteine to its phenylalanine, the CDR3 spans 14 amino acids. Just CDR3 DNA is preserved here, 42 bases in frame from base 1. V was cut back by 6 bases and J by 7 bases, leaving a gap of 15 bases between them. The germline V gene specifies MNHEY as CDR1 and SVGAGI as CDR2.